The clone carrying this T cell receptor beta chain was seen many times. There were TCR beta CDR3 regions amplified from RNA transcripts. HTBI primers were used for first-round RT-PCR of the TCR CDR3. TCRdb called the multiplex PCR reads again in MiXCR, with one record for every CDR3 protein. The top ten clones hold approximately 32% of a sample with approximately 420,000 distinct CDR3 sequences, about 16% of them seen once. V lost 3 bases to trimming and J lost 7 bases, with 6 bases between them. Looked up from germline, CDR1 is MDHEN and CDR2 is SYDVKM. The CDR3 sequence is 11 residues long. This sample was taken from a study of T cells in Graves' hyperthyroidism and ophthalmopathy. The PBMCs were taken from under 12 ml of fresh peripheral blood.

The receptor comes from a woman aged 30 to 39 with Graves' hyperthyroidism. The rearrangement joins TRBV28 to TRBJ1-1; D unresolved. The sample was blood. The CDR3 nucleotides read TGTGCCAGCAGTTTGGGCAGTGAAGCTTTCTTT. It is translated as CASSLGSEAFF.